The sequence of this T cell receptor (beta chain) was determined in a study of blood T cell repertoires in COVID-19. Across the whole study: Some COVID-19 samples were acute and others convalescent; all came from the United States, Italy and Spain.

This clone was seen more than once but under ten times. Trimming cost V 3 bases and J 2 bases; bases outside gene matches: 3. This CDR3 region has 15 residues. Germline V gives CDR1 SGDLS, CDR2 YYNGEE. As processed by the authors: Amplified reference gene primers provided the basis for estimating nucleated cell counts. Assay used: immunoSEQ multiplex PCR; TCRdb lists only in-frame clones, some missing. V and J calls and clone size follow that table, whereas D and trimming were derived from the DNA. The table has about 87,000 clones, around 86% seen once; the top ten hold about 2%. The chain employs TRBV9 and TRBJ1-3; 9 positions agree with TRBD1. Material for sequencing was peripheral blood. This sequence was found in a woman aged 70 to 79 with acute or convalescent COVID-19. CDR3 in DNA: TGTGCCAGCAGCGGCCGGGACAGGGCTGGAAACACCATATATTTT. Its protein product is CASSGRDRAGNTIYF.